This T cell receptor beta chain stems from a study of blood T cell repertoires in COVID-19. Turning to the study itself: Collection of acute and convalescent COVID-19 samples took place in the United States, Italy and Spain. T cells, B-cell-depleted T cells, or PBMCs supplied cDNA or gDNA.

Authors' methods: Estimated nucleated cell counts came from reference gene primer amplification. Assay: immunoSEQ multiplex PCR; the TCRdb copy retains only in-frame clones and omits some. V and J calls plus clone size are reproduced from that table; the DNA served to infer D and trimming. Of under 500,000 clones listed, roughly 90% were seen once; the top ten hold 4% to 4.5%. Germline CDR1 WNHNN, CDR2 SYGVQD (reference sequence). The CDR3 loop spans 15 amino acids. Trimming cost V 6 bases and J 7 bases; bases outside gene matches: 7. The TCR comes from a woman in her 30s with acute or convalescent COVID-19. The V and J genes are TRBV10-1 and TRBJ2-3, with TRBD2 identical over 13 bases. Sequenced: peripheral blood. The CDR3 DNA sequence: TGCGCCAGCAGCCCACTAGCGGGGGGGCGAAATACGCAGTATTTT. Amino acids: CASSPLAGGRNTQYF.